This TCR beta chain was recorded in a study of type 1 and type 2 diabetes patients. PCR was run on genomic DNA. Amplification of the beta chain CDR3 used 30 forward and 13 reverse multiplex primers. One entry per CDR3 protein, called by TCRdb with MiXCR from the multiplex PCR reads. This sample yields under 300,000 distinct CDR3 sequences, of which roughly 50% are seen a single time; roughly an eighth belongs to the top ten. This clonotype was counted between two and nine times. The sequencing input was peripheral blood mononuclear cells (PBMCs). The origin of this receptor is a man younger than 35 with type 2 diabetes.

The chain's CDR3 is CASSFTGSNQPQHF. In DNA, the CDR3 is TGTGCCAGCAGTTTCACGGGCAGCAATCAGCCCCAGCATTTT. The gene calls are TRBV27 and TRBJ1-5; D is uncertain. The V end lost 3 bases, the J end lost 1 base, and 7 bases lay between the germline ends. CDR1 and CDR2 (germline): MNHEY, SMNVEV (reference sequence). CDR3 size: 14 residues.